Listed below are T cell receptor beta chains from one sample, sequenced in a study of cytomegalovirus exposure and HLA in healthy donors. Generated by immunoSEQ multiplex PCR, the TCRdb table keeps only in-frame clones and is missing some. There are about 120,000 clones in the sample; 77% occur only once, and approximately 11% lies in the top ten. Sequencing was carried out using PBMCs. These receptors all stem from a man aged 35-49 years in good health and CMV-seropositive. CDR3s include the opening cysteine and the closing phenylalanine or tryptophan. The D gene is left open where the match is weak. For some rows the clone size is stated as once, few or many, or as a class when expanded; others skip it.

CDR3nt: TGTGCCAGCTCACCGGGCGCCTCTGGGGCCAACGTCCTGACTTTC
CDR3aa: CASSPGASGANVLTF
v_gene: TRBV18
j_gene: TRBJ2-6
d_gene: -
abundance: -

CDR3nt: TGTGCCAGCAGTCCCCGGGGAGGCGTCGAGCAGTACTTC
CDR3aa: CASSPRGGVEQYF
v_gene: TRBV27
j_gene: TRBJ2-7
d_gene: -
abundance: -

CDR3nt: TGTGCCAGTAGTATGGGGCGCGATACTGAAGCTTTCTTT
CDR3aa: CASSMGRDTEAFF
v_gene: TRBV19
j_gene: TRBJ1-1
d_gene: -
abundance: -

CDR3nt: TGTGCCAGTGGGGGGACCGGCATGAACACTGAAGCTTTCTTT
CDR3aa: CASGGTGMNTEAFF
v_gene: TRBV19
j_gene: TRBJ1-1
d_gene: -
abundance: -

CDR3nt: TGTGCCAGCAGTGATCGCACTGGGACAGCGTCCTCCTACGAGCAGTACTTC
CDR3aa: CASSDRTGTASSYEQYF
v_gene: TRBV25-1
j_gene: TRBJ2-7
d_gene: TRBD1
abundance: many

CDR3nt: TGCGCCAGCAGCCAAGGGACAGGGGGCTGGCCCCAGTACTTC
CDR3aa: CASSQGTGGWPQYF
v_gene: TRBV4-3
j_gene: TRBJ2-5
d_gene: TRBD1
abundance: -

CDR3nt: TGTGCCAGTCGGACAGCTAGCACAGATACGCAGTATTTT
CDR3aa: CASRTASTDTQYF
v_gene: TRBV19
j_gene: TRBJ2-3
d_gene: -
abundance: -

CDR3nt: TGTGCCAGCAGGAAAGACAGGGCCCGGGGGCCCGAGCAGTACTTC
CDR3aa: CASRKDRARGPEQYF
v_gene: TRBV28
j_gene: TRBJ2-7
d_gene: -
abundance: -

CDR3nt: TGTGCCAGCAGTCCCAGGGGGAGAGGCAATCAGCCCCAGCATTTT
CDR3aa: CASSPRGRGNQPQHF
v_gene: TRBV6-1
j_gene: TRBJ1-5
d_gene: TRBD1
abundance: few

CDR3nt: TGCAGTGCTCGGCGGGGGCCTCAGTATTTT
CDR3aa: CSARRGPQYF
v_gene: TRBV20-1
j_gene: TRBJ2-3
d_gene: -
abundance: -

CDR3nt: TGTGCCAGCAGTCCCACCGTAGGGGTAGGTTCCTACAATGAGCAGTTCTTC
CDR3aa: CASSPTVGVGSYNEQFF
v_gene: TRBV27
j_gene: TRBJ2-1
d_gene: -
abundance: -

CDR3nt: TGTGCCAGCAGCGGGAGTACCTACGAGCAGTACTTC
CDR3aa: CASSGSTYEQYF
v_gene: TRBV2
j_gene: TRBJ2-7
d_gene: -
abundance: -

CDR3nt: TGCGCCAGCAGCCGAACAGGGATCACAGATACGCAGTATTTT
CDR3aa: CASSRTGITDTQYF
v_gene: TRBV4-3
j_gene: TRBJ2-3
d_gene: -
abundance: -

CDR3nt: TGCGCCAGCAGCTTGGAATCGTCAGTTCAGCCCCAGCATTTT
CDR3aa: CASSLESSVQPQHF
v_gene: TRBV5-1
j_gene: TRBJ1-5
d_gene: -
abundance: -